This TCR beta chain is drawn from a study of type 1 and type 2 diabetes patients. The PCR template was genomic DNA. A primer set of 30 forward and 13 reverse primers amplified the CDR3. A single record per CDR3 protein comes from TCRdb applying MiXCR to the multiplex PCR reads. The top ten clones hold approximately 13% of a sample with fewer than 300,000 distinct CDR3 sequences, approximately 50% of them seen once. With 4 bases removed from V and 3 bases from J, the gap between germline ends came to 13 bases. Germline CDR1 reads LNHDA; CDR2 reads SQIVND (reference sequence). The CDR3 runs 14 residues.

The source material was peripheral blood mononuclear cells (PBMCs). The sequence was obtained from a man younger than 35 with type 2 diabetes. V gene TRBV19 combines with J gene TRBJ2-7; D might be TRBD1 (5 bases). DNA for the CDR3: TGTGCCAGTAGTAATCCGGACATCGGCTACGAGCAGTACTTC. It yields the protein CASSNPDIGYEQYF. Looking up the rest from reference TRBV19 and TRBJ2-7 gives the full variable domain: DGGITQSPKYLFRKEGQNVTLSCEQNLNHDAMYWYRQDPGQGLRLIYYSQIVNDFQKGDIAEGYSVSREKKESFPLTVTSAQKNPTAFYLCASSNPDIGYEQYFGPGTRLTVT.